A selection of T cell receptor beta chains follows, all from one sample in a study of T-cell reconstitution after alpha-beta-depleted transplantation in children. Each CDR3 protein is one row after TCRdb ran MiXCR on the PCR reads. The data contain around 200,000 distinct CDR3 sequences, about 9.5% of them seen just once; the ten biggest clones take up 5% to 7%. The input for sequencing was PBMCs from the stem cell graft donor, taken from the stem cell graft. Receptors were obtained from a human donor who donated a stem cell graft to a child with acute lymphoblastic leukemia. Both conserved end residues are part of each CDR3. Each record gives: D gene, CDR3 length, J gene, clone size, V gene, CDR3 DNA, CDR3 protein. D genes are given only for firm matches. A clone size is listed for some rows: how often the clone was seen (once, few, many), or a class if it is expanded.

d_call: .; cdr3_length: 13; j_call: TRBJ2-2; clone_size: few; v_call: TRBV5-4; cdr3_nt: TGTGCCAGCAGCTCACAGGGATCCGGGGAGCTGTTTTTT; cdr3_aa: CASSSQGSGELFF
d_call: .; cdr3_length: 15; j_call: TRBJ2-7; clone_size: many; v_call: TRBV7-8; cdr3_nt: TGTGCCAGCAGCTTAGGTAGTTCGGCTTTGAGGGAGCAGTACTTC; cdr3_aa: CASSLGSSALREQYF
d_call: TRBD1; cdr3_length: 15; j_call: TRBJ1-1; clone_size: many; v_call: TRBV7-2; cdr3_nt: TGTGCCAGCAGCTTAGGCGCCACGGGACAGGGGGAAGCTTTCTTT; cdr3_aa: CASSLGATGQGEAFF
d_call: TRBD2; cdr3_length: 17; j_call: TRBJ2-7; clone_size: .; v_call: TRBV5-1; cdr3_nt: TGCGCCAGCAGCTTTGCGTCTAGCGGTGCTCATTCCTACGAGCAGTACTTC; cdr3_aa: CASSFASSGAHSYEQYF
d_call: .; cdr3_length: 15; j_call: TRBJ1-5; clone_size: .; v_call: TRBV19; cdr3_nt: TGTGCCAGTAGTGCGGGGCCGGACAGATATCAGCCCCAGCATTTT; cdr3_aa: CASSAGPDRYQPQHF
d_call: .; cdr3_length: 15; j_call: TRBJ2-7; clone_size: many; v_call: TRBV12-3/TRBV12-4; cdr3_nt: TGTGCCAGCAGCACCACGGCAGGGGTCTCCTACGAGCAGTACTTC; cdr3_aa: CASSTTAGVSYEQYF
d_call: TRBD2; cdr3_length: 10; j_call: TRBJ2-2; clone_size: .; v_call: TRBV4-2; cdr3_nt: TGTGCCACGGGGGGTGGGGAGCTGTTTTTT; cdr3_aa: CATGGGELFF
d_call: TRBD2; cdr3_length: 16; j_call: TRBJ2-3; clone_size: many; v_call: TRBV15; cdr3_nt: TGTGCCACCAGCAGACTAGCGGGGGCTAGCACAGATACGCAGTATTTT; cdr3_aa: CATSRLAGASTDTQYF
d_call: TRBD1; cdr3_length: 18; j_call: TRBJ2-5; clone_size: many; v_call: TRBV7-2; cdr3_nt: TGTGCCAGCAGCTTTGCCGGGACAGGGTCGGGAACCCAAGAGACCCAGTACTTC; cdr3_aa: CASSFAGTGSGTQETQYF
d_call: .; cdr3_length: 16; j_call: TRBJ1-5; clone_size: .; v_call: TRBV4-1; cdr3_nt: TGCGCCAGCAGCCAAGAGAGGGGAGACGGCAATCAGCCCCAGCATTTT; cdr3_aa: CASSQERGDGNQPQHF
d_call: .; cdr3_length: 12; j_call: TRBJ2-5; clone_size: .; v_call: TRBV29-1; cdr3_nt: TGCAGCGTGAGGGACTCTCAAGAGACCCAGTACTTC; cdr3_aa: CSVRDSQETQYF
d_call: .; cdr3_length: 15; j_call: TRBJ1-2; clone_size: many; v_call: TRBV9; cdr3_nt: TGTGCCAGCACCAAGGACAGCCGGGCTAACTATGGCTACACCTTC; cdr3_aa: CASTKDSRANYGYTF
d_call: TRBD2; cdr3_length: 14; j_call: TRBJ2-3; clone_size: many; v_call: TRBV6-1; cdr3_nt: TGTGCCAGCAGTCGGGACTACTCGCAGGATACGCAGTATTTT; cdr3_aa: CASSRDYSQDTQYF
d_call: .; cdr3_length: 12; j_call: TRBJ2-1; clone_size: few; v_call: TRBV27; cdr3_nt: TGTGCCAGCAGTTTATTCTACGGTGAGCAGTTCTTC; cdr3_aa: CASSLFYGEQFF
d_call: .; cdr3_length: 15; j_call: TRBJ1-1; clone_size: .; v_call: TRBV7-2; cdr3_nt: TGTGCCAGCAGCTTAGTGGGACCAGAGAACACTGAAGCTTTCTTT; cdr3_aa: CASSLVGPENTEAFF
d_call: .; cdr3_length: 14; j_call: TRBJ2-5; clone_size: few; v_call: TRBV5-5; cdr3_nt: TGTGCCAGCAGCTCGGACGGGAACCAAGAGACCCAGTACTTC; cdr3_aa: CASSSDGNQETQYF
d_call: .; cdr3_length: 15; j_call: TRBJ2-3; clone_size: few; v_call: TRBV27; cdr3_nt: TGTGCCAGCAGTCCCGGGATTTCCAGCATAGATACGCAGTATTTT; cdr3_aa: CASSPGISSIDTQYF
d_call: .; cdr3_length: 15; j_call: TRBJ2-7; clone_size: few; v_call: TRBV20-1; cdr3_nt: TGCAGTGTAGAGGGGGGGCGGGGGAGCTCCTACGAGCAGTACTTC; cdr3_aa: CSVEGGRGSSYEQYF
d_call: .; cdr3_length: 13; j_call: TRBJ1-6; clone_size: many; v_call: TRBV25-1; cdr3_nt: TGTGCCAGCAGTGAATTGGGGGAGTCACCCCTCCACTTT; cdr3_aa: CASSELGESPLHF
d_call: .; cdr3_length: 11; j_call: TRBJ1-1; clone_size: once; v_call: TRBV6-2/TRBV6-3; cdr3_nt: TGTGCCAGCAACAACCGGGACAAAGCTTTCTTT; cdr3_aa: CASNNRDKAFF
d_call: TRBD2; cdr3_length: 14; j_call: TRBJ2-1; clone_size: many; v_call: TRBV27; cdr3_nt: TGTGCCAGCAGTTTGGAGCGGGGGTACAATGAGCAGTTCTTC; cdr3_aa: CASSLERGYNEQFF
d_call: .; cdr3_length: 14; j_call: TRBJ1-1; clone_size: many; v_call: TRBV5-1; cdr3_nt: TGCGCCAGCAGCCAACAGGGCGACGGCACTGAAGCTTTCTTT; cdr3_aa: CASSQQGDGTEAFF
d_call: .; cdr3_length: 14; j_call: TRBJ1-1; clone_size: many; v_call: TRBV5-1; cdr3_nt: TGCGCCAGCAGCTTGGCCCGAGGGAGCACTGAAGCTTTCTTT; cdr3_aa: CASSLARGSTEAFF
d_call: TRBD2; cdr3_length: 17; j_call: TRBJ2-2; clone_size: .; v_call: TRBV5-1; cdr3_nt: TGCGCCAGCAGTTCCCGGGGACTAGCTCCGAACACCGGGGAGCTGTTTTTT; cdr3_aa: CASSSRGLAPNTGELFF
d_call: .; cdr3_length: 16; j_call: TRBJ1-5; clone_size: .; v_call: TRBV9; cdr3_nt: TGTGCCAGCAGCGACCCGGACGGAGCGCGAAATCAGCCCCAGCATTTT; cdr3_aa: CASSDPDGARNQPQHF
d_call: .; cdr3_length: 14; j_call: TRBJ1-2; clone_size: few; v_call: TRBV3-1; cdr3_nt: TGTGCCAGCAGCCCCGGGACTGCCGACTATGGCTACACCTTC; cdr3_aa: CASSPGTADYGYTF
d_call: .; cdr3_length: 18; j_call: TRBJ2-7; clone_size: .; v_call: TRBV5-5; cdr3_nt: TGTGCCAGCAGCTTGTTTTTCATGGGGTTCGGGACTCCAATAGAGCAGTACTTC; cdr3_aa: CASSLFFMGFGTPIEQYF
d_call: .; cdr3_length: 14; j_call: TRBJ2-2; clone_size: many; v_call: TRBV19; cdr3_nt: TGTGCCTCCCGAGGAACAGCGAACACCGGGGAGCTGTTTTTT; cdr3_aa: CASRGTANTGELFF
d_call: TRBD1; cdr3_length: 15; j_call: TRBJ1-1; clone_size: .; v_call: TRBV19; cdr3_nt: TGTGCCAGCGAAAGGACAGGGGGGGATTGGACTGAAGCTTTCTTT; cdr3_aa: CASERTGGDWTEAFF
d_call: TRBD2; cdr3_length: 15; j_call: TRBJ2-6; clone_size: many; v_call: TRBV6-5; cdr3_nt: TGTGCCAGCAGTTTGGGACTAGCCGGGGCCAACGTCCTGACTTTC; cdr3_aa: CASSLGLAGANVLTF
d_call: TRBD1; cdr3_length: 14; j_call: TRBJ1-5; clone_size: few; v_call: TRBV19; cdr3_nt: TGTGCCAGTAGTACCCGGACAGGGGGAGAGCCCCAGCATTTT; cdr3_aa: CASSTRTGGEPQHF
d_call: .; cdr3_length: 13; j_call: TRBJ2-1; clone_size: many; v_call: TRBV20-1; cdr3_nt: TGCAGTGCTAGAGGGTCAGCCCCGAATGAGCAGTTCTTC; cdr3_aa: CSARGSAPNEQFF
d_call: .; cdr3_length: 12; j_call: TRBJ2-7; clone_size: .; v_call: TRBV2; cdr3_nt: TGTGCCAGCAAGACAGATTCCTACGAGCAGTACTTC; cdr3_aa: CASKTDSYEQYF
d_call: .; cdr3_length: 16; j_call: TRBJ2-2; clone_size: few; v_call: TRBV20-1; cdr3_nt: TGCAGTGCTAGAGATAGTGGATTGGCGAACACCGGGGAGCTGTTTTTT; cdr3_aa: CSARDSGLANTGELFF
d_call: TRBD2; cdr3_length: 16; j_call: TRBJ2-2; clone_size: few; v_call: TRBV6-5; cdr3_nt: TGTGCCAGCAGTTACTCGACTAGCGGAGGCACCGGGGAGCTGTTTTTT; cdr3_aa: CASSYSTSGGTGELFF
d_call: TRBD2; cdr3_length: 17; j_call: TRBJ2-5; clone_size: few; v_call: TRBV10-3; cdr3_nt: TGTGCCATCAGTCCGGGACTAGCGGGGGCCCAACAAGAGACCCAGTACTTC; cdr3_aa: CAISPGLAGAQQETQYF
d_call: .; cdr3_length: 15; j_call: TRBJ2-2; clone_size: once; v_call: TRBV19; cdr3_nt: TGTGCCAGTAGTCCCAAGGGACTTCCAGCCGGGGAGCTGTTTTTT; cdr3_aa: CASSPKGLPAGELFF
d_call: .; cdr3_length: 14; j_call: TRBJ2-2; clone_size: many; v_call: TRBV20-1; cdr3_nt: TGCAGTGCTTACCTTGGGACGGACACCGGGGAGCTGTTTTTT; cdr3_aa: CSAYLGTDTGELFF
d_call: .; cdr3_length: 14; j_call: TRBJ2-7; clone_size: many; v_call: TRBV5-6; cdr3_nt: TGTGCCAGCAGCTTGGCCGGCAGCCCCTACGAGCAGTACTTC; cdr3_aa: CASSLAGSPYEQYF
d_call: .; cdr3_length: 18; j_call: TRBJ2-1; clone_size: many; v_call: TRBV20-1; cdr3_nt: TGCAGTGCTTTGTCGCCGCCTCCCCAAAGGTTATCCTACAATGAGCAGTTCTTC; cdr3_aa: CSALSPPPQRLSYNEQFF
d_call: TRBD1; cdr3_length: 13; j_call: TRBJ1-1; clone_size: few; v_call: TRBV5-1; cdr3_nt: TGCGCCAGCAGCTCCAGGGGGCTCGCTGAAGCTTTCTTT; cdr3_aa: CASSSRGLAEAFF
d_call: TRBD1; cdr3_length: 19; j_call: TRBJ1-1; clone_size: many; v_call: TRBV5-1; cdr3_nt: TGCGCCAGCAGCTTCGTCATAGGGGGCGCGCCTATGTTCGGCACTGAAGCTTTCTTT; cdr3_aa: CASSFVIGGAPMFGTEAFF
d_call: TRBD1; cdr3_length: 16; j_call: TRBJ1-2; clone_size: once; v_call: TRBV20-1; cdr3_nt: TGCAGTGCTAGGGCCGTCCAGGGACAGGGGAGCTATGGCTACACCTTC; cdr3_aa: CSARAVQGQGSYGYTF
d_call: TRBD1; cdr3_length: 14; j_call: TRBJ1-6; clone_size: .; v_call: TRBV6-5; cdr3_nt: TGTGCCAGCAGTTATTCAGGGGGCGGTTCACCCCTCCACTTT; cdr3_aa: CASSYSGGGSPLHF
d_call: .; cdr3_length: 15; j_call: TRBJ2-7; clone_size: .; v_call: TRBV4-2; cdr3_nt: TGTGCCAGCAGCCAAGACTCCGGCCGGTACTACGAGCAGTACTTC; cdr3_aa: CASSQDSGRYYEQYF
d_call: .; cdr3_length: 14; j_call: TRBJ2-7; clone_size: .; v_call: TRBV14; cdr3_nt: TGTGCCAGCAGCCAGAGCACGAGTTCCTACGAGCAGTACTTC; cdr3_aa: CASSQSTSSYEQYF
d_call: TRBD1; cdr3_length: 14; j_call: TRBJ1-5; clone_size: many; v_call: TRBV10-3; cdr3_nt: TGTGCCATCGGCACAGGGGCTAGCAATCAGCCCCAGCATTTT; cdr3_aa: CAIGTGASNQPQHF
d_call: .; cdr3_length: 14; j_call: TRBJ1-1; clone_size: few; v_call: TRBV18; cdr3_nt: TGTGCCAGCTCTGGGCGGGGGATGAACACTGAAGCTTTCTTT; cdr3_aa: CASSGRGMNTEAFF
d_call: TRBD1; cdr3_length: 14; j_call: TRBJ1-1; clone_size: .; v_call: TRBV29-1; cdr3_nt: TGCAGCGTTGAAGACGACAGGGGTAACACTGAAGCTTTCTTT; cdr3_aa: CSVEDDRGNTEAFF
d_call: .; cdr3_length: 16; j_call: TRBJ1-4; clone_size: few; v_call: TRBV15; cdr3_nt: TGTGCCACCAGCAGAGATCTCGGGACAACAGATGAAAAACTGTTTTTT; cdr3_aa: CATSRDLGTTDEKLFF
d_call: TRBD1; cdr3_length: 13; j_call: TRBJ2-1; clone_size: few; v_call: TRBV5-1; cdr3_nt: TGCGCCAGCAGCTTTTCCGGGACAGGGGGCGGGTTCTTC; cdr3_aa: CASSFSGTGGGFF
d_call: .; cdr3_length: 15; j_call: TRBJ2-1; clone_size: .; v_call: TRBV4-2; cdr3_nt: TGTGCCAGCAGCCAAGACAGGGGGGGCTACAATGAGCAGTTCTTC; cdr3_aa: CASSQDRGGYNEQFF
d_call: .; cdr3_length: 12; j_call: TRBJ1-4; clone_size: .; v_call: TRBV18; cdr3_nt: TGTGCCAGCTCACCGACAGCTGACAAACTGTTTTTT; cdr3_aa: CASSPTADKLFF
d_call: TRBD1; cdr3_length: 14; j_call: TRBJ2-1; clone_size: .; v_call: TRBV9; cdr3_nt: TGTGCCAGCAGCCCCGAGACAGGGGGAAGTGAGCAGTTCTTC; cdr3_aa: CASSPETGGSEQFF
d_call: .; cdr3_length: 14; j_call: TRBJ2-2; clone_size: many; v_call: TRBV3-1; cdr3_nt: TGTGCCAGCAGCCAAGCACTTGCCTCTGGGGAGCTGTTTTTT; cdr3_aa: CASSQALASGELFF
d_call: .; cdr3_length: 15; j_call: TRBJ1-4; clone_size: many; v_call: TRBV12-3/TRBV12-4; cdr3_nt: TGTGCCAGCAGTTTAGTTGGGACAACTAATGAAAAACTGTTTTTT; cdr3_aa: CASSLVGTTNEKLFF
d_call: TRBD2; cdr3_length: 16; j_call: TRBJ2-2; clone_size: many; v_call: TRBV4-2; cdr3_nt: TGTGCCAGCAGCCATACAGCGGGGACCCGCACCGGGGAGCTGTTTTTT; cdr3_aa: CASSHTAGTRTGELFF
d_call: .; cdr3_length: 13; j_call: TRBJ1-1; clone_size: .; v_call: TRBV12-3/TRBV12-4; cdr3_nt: TGTGCCAGTGAGACAGATACGTTCACTGAAGCTTTCTTT; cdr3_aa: CASETDTFTEAFF
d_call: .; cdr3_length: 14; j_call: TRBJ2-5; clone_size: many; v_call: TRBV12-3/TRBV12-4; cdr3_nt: TGTGCCAGTCGCCCAGGGGGGCCCGGGGAGACCCAGTACTTC; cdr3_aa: CASRPGGPGETQYF